One TCR beta chain is described in this entry. No antigen is known for it. At the DNA level, this CDR3 is encoded by other sequences in the same sample as well. CDR3 length: 14 residues. Unmatched junction bases numbered 3, after V lost 4 bases and J lost 2 bases. Germline CDR1 reads SGHDT; CDR2 reads YYEEEE. The sample belongs to a study of cytomegalovirus exposure and HLA in healthy donors. The study, taken as a whole, reports: There were reportedly fewer N-insertions in an Asian-associated ancestry cluster than the approximately 700-donor mean, in a later analysis. In a later analysis, parvovirus B19, influenza, CMV and Epstein-Barr virus appeared linked to several top co-occurrence clusters. A link between a missense DCLRE1C variant and TCR beta V- and J-gene trimming emerged from a later analysis.

Primers: 60 Vbeta forward and 13 Jbeta reverse. TCRdb's copy holds only in-frame clones and misses some; the assay was immunoSEQ multiplex PCR. The sample carries 130,000 or so clones, approximately 80% recorded once. The V call is TRBV5-6, the J call TRBJ1-1; 9 nucleotides match TRBD1. The sequence was obtained from a woman aged 18-29 years in good health and CMV-seronegative. The sequenced material came from PBMCs. The CDR3, as DNA: TGTGCCAGCAGCCGGGGACAGGGAAACACTGAAGCTTTCTTT. It codes for CASSRGQGNTEAFF.